Listed below are T cell receptor beta chains from one sample, sequenced in a study of CD8 T cells in ankylosing spondylitis. TCRdb passed the 5' RACE reads through MiXCR, listing each CDR3 protein once. The sample records 500,000 to 550,000 distinct CDR3 sequences, roughly 13% being singletons. The sample taken for sequencing was blood, either unsorted or a sorted T cell fraction (not recorded which). The source of these receptors is a male donor with ankylosing spondylitis. Each CDR3 is given with its conserved first and last residue. Each record gives: V gene, J gene, CDR3 protein.

TRBV20-1,TRBJ2-7,CSARDQARGSLYEQYF
TRBV15,TRBJ1-1,CATSRDYGVNTEAFF
TRBV29-1,TRBJ1-2,CSVVTDYGYTF
TRBV29-1,TRBJ1-1,CSVEEAVATLEAFF
TRBV6-2/TRBV6-3,TRBJ2-1,CASSPGPSGRKDEQFF
TRBV5-6,TRBJ2-1,CASSSYYKRSSYNEQFF
TRBV2,TRBJ2-7,CATSGVPYEQYF
TRBV10-3,TRBJ1-2,CAIGADPVGGYTF
TRBV7-2,TRBJ1-6,CASSSPGQHNSPLHF
TRBV4-2,TRBJ2-3,CASSLTRGSEDTQYF
TRBV7-8,TRBJ2-1,CASSLRGGLAGNEQFF
TRBV5-1,TRBJ1-2,CASSWTGTGGEGGYTF
TRBV20-1,TRBJ1-6,CSATRGGSGNSPLHF
TRBV20-1,TRBJ1-2,CSAWTGVGFGYTF
TRBV12-3/TRBV12-4,TRBJ1-4,CASSLFLGEKLFF
TRBV5-1,TRBJ1-1,CASSLQRSGNTEAFF
TRBV21-1,TRBJ2-5,CASSNIGAKAQETQYF
TRBV12-3/TRBV12-4,TRBJ1-2,CASSLGTGGFGYTF
TRBV29-1,TRBJ2-3,CSASRQGYTDTQYF
TRBV20-1,TRBJ2-1,CSANLRGAFHNEQFF
TRBV5-1,TRBJ1-1,CASSLGGVTNTEAFF
TRBV7-2,TRBJ2-7,CASSPQGLAGVSYEQYF
TRBV11-2,TRBJ2-5,CASSLGEQGAETQYF
TRBV20-1,TRBJ2-3,CSARDGAGRTDTQYF
TRBV5-1,TRBJ1-2,CASSYPDRTSNYGYTF
TRBV29-1,TRBJ2-1,CSVFGGRAVDEQFF
TRBV3-1,TRBJ2-7,CASSSGGRSDF
TRBV24-1,TRBJ2-2,CATAGRPNTGELFF
TRBV5-1,TRBJ1-1,CASSFSPGNTEAFF
TRBV7-9,TRBJ1-1,CASKQGGTEAFF
TRBV10-2,TRBJ2-3,CASSDSGRDTDTQYF
TRBV11-2,TRBJ2-1,CASSQTGPGYEQFF
TRBV4-1,TRBJ1-4,CASKTGRTGGEKLFF
TRBV2,TRBJ2-2,CASSEQGAVNTGELFF
TRBV5-5,TRBJ1-4,CASSFVSGEKLFF
TRBV5-4,TRBJ2-2,CASSPLASRGTGELFF
TRBV6-2/TRBV6-3,TRBJ2-1,CASSRTSGRPHEQFF
TRBV5-1,TRBJ2-3,CASSEPSSGEADTQYF
TRBV2,TRBJ2-3,CASSDRDYTDTQYF
TRBV14,TRBJ2-1,CASSQGRGRYNEQFF